Described below is a single T cell receptor (beta chain) sequence and its context. Followed over time, Seattle patients had been enrolled while infection was active. As originally analysed: Quantification of nucleated cells was approximated via reference gene primer amplification. Assay used: immunoSEQ multiplex PCR; TCRdb lists only in-frame clones, some missing. Clonal size and the V and J genes are those of that table, whereas D and trimming came from the DNA. The sample has a few hundred thousand clones; roughly 90% are singletons. This CDR3 region has 13 residues. From germline, CDR1 is KGHSH and CDR2 LQKENI. V was trimmed by 4 bases and J by 12 bases, leaving 15 bases between them. This sample is drawn from a study of blood T cell repertoires in COVID-19. Study details: The United States, Italy and Spain provided the acute and convalescent COVID-19 samples. PBMCs, B-cell-depleted T cells, or T cells were the source of the cDNA or gDNA that made up the material.

The chain employs TRBV18 and TRBJ1-4, with D perhaps TRBD1 (6 bases). This receptor was taken from a young man with COVID-19, enrolled during active disease. The sample comprised peripheral blood. CDR3 DNA sequence: TGTGCCAGCTCACGAACAGGGCCCGCGGAACTGTTTTTT. Amino acids: CASSRTGPAELFF.